Listed below are T cell receptor beta chains from one sample, sequenced in a study of identical twins. TCRdb re-called the 5' RACE reads with MiXCR, one entry per CDR3 protein. The sample has a few hundred thousand distinct CDR3 sequences; under 12% are singletons. Sequenced sample: memory T cells sorted from blood. The receptors derive from a man aged 50 to 59 in good health. Each CDR3 is given with its conserved first and last residue. A D gene is named only where the DNA matches it firmly. Clone size is shown for a subset of rows, as once, few, many or a class of expanded clone.

D gene: -
clone size: -
V gene: TRBV7-2
J gene: TRBJ1-3
CDR3 protein: CASTLLSENTIYF
CDR3 DNA: TGTGCCAGCACCTTGCTGTCTGAAAACACCATATATTTT

D gene: TRBD2
clone size: -
V gene: TRBV5-6
J gene: TRBJ2-3
CDR3 protein: CASSQGLAPDTDTQYF
CDR3 DNA: TGTGCCAGCAGCCAGGGACTAGCTCCCGACACAGATACGCAGTATTTT

D gene: -
clone size: -
V gene: TRBV5-1
J gene: TRBJ1-1
CDR3 protein: CANGAGVNTEAFF
CDR3 DNA: TGCGCCAACGGGGCAGGCGTGAACACTGAAGCTTTCTTT

D gene: -
clone size: many
V gene: TRBV6-2/TRBV6-3
J gene: TRBJ1-1
CDR3 protein: CASTLAGQNTEAFF
CDR3 DNA: TGTGCCAGCACCCTCGCTGGGCAGAACACTGAAGCTTTCTTT

D gene: -
clone size: few
V gene: TRBV15
J gene: TRBJ2-3
CDR3 protein: CATSRRQGRGTDTQYF
CDR3 DNA: TGTGCCACCAGCAGGCGACAGGGGAGGGGGACAGATACGCAGTATTTT

D gene: -
clone size: few
V gene: TRBV4-3
J gene: TRBJ2-6
CDR3 protein: CASSQWLGRGGSGANVLTF
CDR3 DNA: TGCGCCAGCAGCCAATGGTTGGGCAGGGGTGGCTCTGGGGCCAACGTCCTGACTTTC

D gene: -
clone size: -
V gene: TRBV6-5
J gene: TRBJ2-5
CDR3 protein: CASSYAASHQETQYF
CDR3 DNA: TGTGCCAGCAGTTACGCGGCTAGCCATCAAGAGACCCAGTACTTC

D gene: -
clone size: -
V gene: TRBV4-3
J gene: TRBJ1-6
CDR3 protein: CASSQGGQHYNSPLHF
CDR3 DNA: TGCGCCAGCAGCCAAGGCGGACAGCACTATAATTCACCCCTCCACTTT

D gene: -
clone size: -
V gene: TRBV9
J gene: TRBJ1-1
CDR3 protein: CTSSGPLGAFF
CDR3 DNA: TGTACCAGCAGCGGCCCCCTAGGAGCTTTCTTT

D gene: -
clone size: -
V gene: TRBV9
J gene: TRBJ2-2
CDR3 protein: CASSVARDTRNNGELFF
CDR3 DNA: TGTGCCAGCAGCGTAGCTCGGGACACACGGAACAACGGGGAGCTGTTTTTT

D gene: TRBD2
clone size: many
V gene: TRBV20-1
J gene: TRBJ2-3
CDR3 protein: CSAREGLAGGTLRTDTQYF
CDR3 DNA: TGCAGTGCTAGAGAGGGCCTAGCGGGGGGAACCCTGAGGACAGATACGCAGTATTTT

D gene: -
clone size: few
V gene: TRBV20-1
J gene: TRBJ2-2
CDR3 protein: CSASGGMTGELFF
CDR3 DNA: TGCAGTGCTAGCGGGGGAATGACCGGGGAGCTGTTTTTT

D gene: TRBD1
clone size: many
V gene: TRBV12-3/TRBV12-4
J gene: TRBJ2-5
CDR3 protein: CASSFRAGGETQYF
CDR3 DNA: TGTGCCAGCAGTTTCCGGGCAGGGGGAGAGACCCAGTACTTC

D gene: -
clone size: many
V gene: TRBV12-3/TRBV12-4
J gene: TRBJ2-3
CDR3 protein: CASSRGVDTDTQYF
CDR3 DNA: TGTGCCAGCAGTAGGGGGGTTGACACAGATACGCAGTATTTT

D gene: -
clone size: many
V gene: TRBV7-2
J gene: TRBJ2-2
CDR3 protein: CASSLVTNTGELFF
CDR3 DNA: TGTGCCAGCAGCTTAGTAACGAACACCGGGGAGCTGTTTTTT

D gene: -
clone size: few
V gene: TRBV7-9
J gene: TRBJ2-2
CDR3 protein: CASSPPSYKVGELFF
CDR3 DNA: TGTGCCAGCAGCCCACCCTCTTACAAGGTCGGGGAGCTGTTTTTT

D gene: TRBD1
clone size: many
V gene: TRBV29-1
J gene: TRBJ1-1
CDR3 protein: CSATGGYTEAFF
CDR3 DNA: TGCAGCGCGACAGGGGGGTACACTGAAGCTTTCTTT

D gene: TRBD1
clone size: many
V gene: TRBV20-1
J gene: TRBJ2-3
CDR3 protein: CSAEQGFPYTDTQYF
CDR3 DNA: TGCAGTGCAGAACAGGGGTTCCCTTACACAGATACGCAGTATTTT

D gene: -
clone size: few
V gene: TRBV10-3
J gene: TRBJ2-7
CDR3 protein: CAISPRDQRVEQYF
CDR3 DNA: TGTGCCATCAGTCCCCGGGACCAGCGGGTCGAGCAGTACTTC

D gene: -
clone size: many
V gene: TRBV24-1
J gene: TRBJ2-3
CDR3 protein: CATSEGPTDTQYF
CDR3 DNA: TGTGCCACCAGTGAGGGCCCCACAGATACGCAGTATTTT

D gene: TRBD2
clone size: many
V gene: TRBV10-3
J gene: TRBJ2-1
CDR3 protein: CAIMKRDIYNEQFF
CDR3 DNA: TGTGCCATCATGAAGCGGGATATCTACAATGAGCAGTTCTTC

D gene: -
clone size: many
V gene: TRBV19
J gene: TRBJ2-5
CDR3 protein: CASSKRDQETQYF
CDR3 DNA: TGTGCCAGTAGTAAGCGGGACCAAGAGACCCAGTACTTC

D gene: -
clone size: many
V gene: TRBV6-2/TRBV6-3
J gene: TRBJ2-1
CDR3 protein: CASRRGVDEQFF
CDR3 DNA: TGTGCCAGCAGGAGGGGGGTAGATGAGCAGTTCTTC

D gene: TRBD2
clone size: many
V gene: TRBV20-1
J gene: TRBJ2-7
CDR3 protein: CSAQGGLAGDTYEQYF
CDR3 DNA: TGCAGTGCTCAGGGGGGGCTAGCGGGGGATACTTACGAGCAGTACTTC

D gene: -
clone size: few
V gene: TRBV7-9
J gene: TRBJ2-4
CDR3 protein: CASSLAQIAKNIQYF
CDR3 DNA: TGTGCCAGCAGCTTAGCACAGATAGCCAAAAACATTCAGTACTTC

D gene: TRBD2
clone size: many
V gene: TRBV5-1
J gene: TRBJ2-7
CDR3 protein: CASSLTSDRYEQYF
CDR3 DNA: TGCGCCAGCAGCTTGACTAGCGACCGCTACGAGCAGTACTTC

D gene: -
clone size: few
V gene: TRBV11-3
J gene: TRBJ2-1
CDR3 protein: CASSSGRGLDNEQFF
CDR3 DNA: TGTGCCAGCAGTTCCGGACGCGGGTTGGACAATGAGCAGTTCTTC

D gene: -
clone size: many
V gene: TRBV5-1
J gene: TRBJ2-1
CDR3 protein: CASSGTLWTPYNEQFF
CDR3 DNA: TGCGCCAGCAGCGGAACTCTATGGACCCCCTACAATGAGCAGTTCTTC

D gene: -
clone size: few
V gene: TRBV7-2
J gene: TRBJ2-5
CDR3 protein: CASTKGRQETQYF
CDR3 DNA: TGTGCCAGCACGAAGGGCCGTCAAGAGACCCAGTACTTC